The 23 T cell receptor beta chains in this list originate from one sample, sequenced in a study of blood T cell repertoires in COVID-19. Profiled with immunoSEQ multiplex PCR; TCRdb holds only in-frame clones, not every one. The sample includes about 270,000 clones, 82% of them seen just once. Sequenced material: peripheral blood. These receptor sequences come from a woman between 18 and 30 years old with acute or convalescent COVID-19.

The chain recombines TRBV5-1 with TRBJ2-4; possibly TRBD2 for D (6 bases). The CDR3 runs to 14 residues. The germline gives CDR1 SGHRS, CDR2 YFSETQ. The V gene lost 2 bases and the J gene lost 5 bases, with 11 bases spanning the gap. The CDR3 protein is CASSLGGPENIQYF. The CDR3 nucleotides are TGCGCCAGCAGCTTAGGAGGGCCTGAAAACATTCAGTACTTC.

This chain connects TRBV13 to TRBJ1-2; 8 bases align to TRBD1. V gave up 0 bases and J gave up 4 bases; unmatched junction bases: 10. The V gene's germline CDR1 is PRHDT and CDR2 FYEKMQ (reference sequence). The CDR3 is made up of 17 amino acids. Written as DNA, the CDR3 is TGTGCCAGCAGCTTAGGGGCCGGGACAGGATCTGTCTATGGCTACACCTTC. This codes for CASSLGAGTGSVYGYTF.

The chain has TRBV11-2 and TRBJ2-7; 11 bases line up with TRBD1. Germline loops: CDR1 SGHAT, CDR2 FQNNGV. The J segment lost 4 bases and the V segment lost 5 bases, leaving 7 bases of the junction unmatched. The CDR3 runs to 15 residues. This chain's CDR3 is CASSNGTGGFYEQYF. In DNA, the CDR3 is TGTGCCAGCAGCAACGGGACAGGGGGTTTTTACGAGCAGTACTTC.

The CDR3 DNA follows: TGCGCCAGCAGCCAAGACCTAGACTCTTCCTACGAGCAGTACTTC. It codes for CASSQDLDSSYEQYF. This chain uses TRBV4-3 with TRBJ2-7; D is unresolved. This CDR3 spans 15 amino acids. The V gene lost 0 bases and the J gene lost 1 base, with 10 bases spanning the gap. CDR1 LGHNA and CDR2 YSLEER come from the germline V gene.

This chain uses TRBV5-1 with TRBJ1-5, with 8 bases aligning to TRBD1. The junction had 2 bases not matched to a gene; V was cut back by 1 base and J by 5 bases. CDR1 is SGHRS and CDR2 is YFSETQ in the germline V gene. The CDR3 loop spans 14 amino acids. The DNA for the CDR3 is TGCGCCAGCAGCTTGATGACAGGGGATCAGCCCCAGCATTTT. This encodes CASSLMTGDQPQHF. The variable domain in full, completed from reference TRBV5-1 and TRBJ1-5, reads KAGVTQTPRYLIKTRGQQVTLSCSPISGHRSVSWYQQTPGQGLQFLFEYFSETQRNKGNFPGRFSGRQFSNSRSEMNVSTLELGDSALYLCASSLMTGDQPQHFGDGTRLSIL.

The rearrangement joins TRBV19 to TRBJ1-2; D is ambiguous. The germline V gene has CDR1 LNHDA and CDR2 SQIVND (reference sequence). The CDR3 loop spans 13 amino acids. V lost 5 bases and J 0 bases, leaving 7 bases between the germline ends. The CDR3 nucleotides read TGTGCCAGTAGTCGGGAGACTAACTATGGCTACACCTTC. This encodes CASSRETNYGYTF.

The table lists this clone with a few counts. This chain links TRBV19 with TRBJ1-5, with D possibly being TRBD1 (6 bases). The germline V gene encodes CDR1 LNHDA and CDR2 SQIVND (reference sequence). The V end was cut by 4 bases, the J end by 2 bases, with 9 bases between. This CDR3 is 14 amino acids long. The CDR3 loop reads CASSNRQGNQPQHF. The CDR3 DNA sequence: TGTGCCAGTAGTAATCGACAGGGCAATCAGCCCCAGCATTTT.

CDR3 nucleotides: TGCGCCAGCAGCCGAGGGACAGGGCCCGATTCACCCCTCCACTTT. Residues: CASSRGTGPDSPLHF. The J gene is TRBJ1-6, the V gene TRBV5-1; 9 bases agree with TRBD1. With V trimmed by 4 bases and J by 8 bases, 7 bases remained unmatched. This CDR3 contains 15 residues. The germline CDR1 and CDR2 sequences are SGHRS and YFSETQ.

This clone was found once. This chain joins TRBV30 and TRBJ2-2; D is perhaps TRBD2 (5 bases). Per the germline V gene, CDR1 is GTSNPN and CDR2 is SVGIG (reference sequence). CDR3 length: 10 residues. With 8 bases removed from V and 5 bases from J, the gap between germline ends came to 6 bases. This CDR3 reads CAPGTGELFF. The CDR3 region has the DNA TGTGCCCCGGGGACCGGGGAGCTGTTTTTT.

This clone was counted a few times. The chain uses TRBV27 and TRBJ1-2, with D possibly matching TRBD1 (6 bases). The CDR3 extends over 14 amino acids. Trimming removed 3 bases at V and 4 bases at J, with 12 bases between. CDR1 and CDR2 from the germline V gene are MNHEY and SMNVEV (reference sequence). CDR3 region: CASSLGGPVYGYTF. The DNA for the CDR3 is TGTGCCAGCAGTTTGGGGGGGCCGGTCTATGGCTACACCTTC.

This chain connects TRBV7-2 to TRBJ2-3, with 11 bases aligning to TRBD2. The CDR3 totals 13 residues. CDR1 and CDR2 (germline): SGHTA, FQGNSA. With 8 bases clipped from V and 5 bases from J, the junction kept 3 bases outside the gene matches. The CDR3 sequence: CASLAGGGDTQYF. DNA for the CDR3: TGTGCCAGCCTAGCGGGAGGAGGAGATACGCAGTATTTT.

The CDR3 DNA follows: TGTGCCTGGAGTGTAGTCTTCGGGGATACGCAGTATTTT. Translating gives CAWSVVFGDTQYF. The gene calls are TRBV30 and TRBJ2-3; no reliable D call. V was trimmed by 0 bases and J by 6 bases, leaving 10 bases between them. Germline values: CDR1 GTSNPN, CDR2 SVGIG (reference sequence). This CDR3 has 13 amino acids. Supplemented by reference TRBV30 and TRBJ2-3, the full variable domain reads SQTIHQWPATLVQPVGSPLSLECTVEGTSNPNLYWYRQAAGRGLQLLFYSVGIGQISSEVPQNLSASRPQDRQFILSSKKLLLSDSGFYLCAWSVVFGDTQYFGPGTRLTVL.

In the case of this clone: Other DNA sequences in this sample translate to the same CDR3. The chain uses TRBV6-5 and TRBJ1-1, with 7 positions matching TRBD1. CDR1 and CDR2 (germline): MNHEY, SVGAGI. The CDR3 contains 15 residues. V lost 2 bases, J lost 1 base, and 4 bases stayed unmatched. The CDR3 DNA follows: TGTGCCAGCAGTTACGGGGGACAGCCGAACACTGAAGCTTTCTTT. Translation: CASSYGGQPNTEAFF.

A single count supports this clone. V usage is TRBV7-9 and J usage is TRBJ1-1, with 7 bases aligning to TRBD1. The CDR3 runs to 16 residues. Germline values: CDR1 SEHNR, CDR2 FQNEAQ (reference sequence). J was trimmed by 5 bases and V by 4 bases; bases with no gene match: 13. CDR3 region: CASSSREGALGTEAFF. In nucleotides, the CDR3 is TGTGCCAGCAGCTCCCGGGAGGGGGCTTTGGGGACTGAAGCTTTCTTT.

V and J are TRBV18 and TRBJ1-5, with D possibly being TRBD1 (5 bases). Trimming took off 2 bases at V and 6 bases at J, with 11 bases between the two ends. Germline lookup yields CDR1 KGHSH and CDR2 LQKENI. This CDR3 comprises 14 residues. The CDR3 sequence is CASSPGARAQPQHF. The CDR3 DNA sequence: TGTGCCAGCTCACCAGGGGCCAGGGCTCAGCCCCAGCATTTT.

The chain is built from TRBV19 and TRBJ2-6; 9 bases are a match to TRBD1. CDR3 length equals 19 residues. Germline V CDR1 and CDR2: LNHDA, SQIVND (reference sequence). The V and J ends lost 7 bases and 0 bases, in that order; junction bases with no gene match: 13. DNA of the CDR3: TGTGCCAGTACCGCAGGGGGGGGACAGGGAACCTCTGGGGCCAACGTCCTGACTTTC. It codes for CASTAGGGQGTSGANVLTF.

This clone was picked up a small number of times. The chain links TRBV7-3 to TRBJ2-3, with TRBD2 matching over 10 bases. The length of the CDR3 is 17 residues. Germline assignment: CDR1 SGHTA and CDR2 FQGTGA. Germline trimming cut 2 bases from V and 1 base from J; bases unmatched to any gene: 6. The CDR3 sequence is CASSLLAGDAGTDTQYF. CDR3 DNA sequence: TGTGCCAGCAGCTTACTAGCGGGAGATGCTGGCACAGATACGCAGTATTTT.

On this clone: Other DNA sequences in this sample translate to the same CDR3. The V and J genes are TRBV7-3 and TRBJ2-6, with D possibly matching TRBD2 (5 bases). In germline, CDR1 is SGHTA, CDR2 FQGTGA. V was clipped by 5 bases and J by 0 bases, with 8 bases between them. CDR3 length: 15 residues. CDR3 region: CASSPGSSGANVLTF. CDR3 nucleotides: TGTGCCAGCAGCCCGGGGAGCTCTGGGGCCAACGTCCTGACTTTC.

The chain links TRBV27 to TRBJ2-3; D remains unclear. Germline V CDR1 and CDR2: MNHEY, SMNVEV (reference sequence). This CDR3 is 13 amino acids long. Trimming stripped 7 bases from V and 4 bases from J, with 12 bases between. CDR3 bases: TGTGCCAGCATCGATGAGTCCGCAGATACGCAGTATTTT. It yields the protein CASIDESADTQYF.

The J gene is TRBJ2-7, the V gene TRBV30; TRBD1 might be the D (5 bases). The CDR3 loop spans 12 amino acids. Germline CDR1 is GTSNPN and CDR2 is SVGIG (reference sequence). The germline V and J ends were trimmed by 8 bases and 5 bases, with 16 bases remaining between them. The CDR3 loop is CARKAPGNEQYF. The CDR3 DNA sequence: TGTGCCAGGAAAGCCCCAGGGAACGAGCAGTACTTC.

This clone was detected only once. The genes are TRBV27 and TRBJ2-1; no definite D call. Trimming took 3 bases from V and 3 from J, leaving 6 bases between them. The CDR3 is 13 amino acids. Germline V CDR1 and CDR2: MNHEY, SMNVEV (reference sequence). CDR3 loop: CASSFGSYNEQFF. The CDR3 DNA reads TGTGCCAGCAGTTTTGGTAGCTACAATGAGCAGTTCTTC.

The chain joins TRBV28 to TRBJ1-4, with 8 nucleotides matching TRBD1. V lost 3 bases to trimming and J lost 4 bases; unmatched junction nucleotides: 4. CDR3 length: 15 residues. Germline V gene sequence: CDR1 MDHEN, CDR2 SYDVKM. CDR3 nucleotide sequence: TGTGCCAGCAGTTTGTCAGGGGGCAATAATGAAAAACTGTTTTTT. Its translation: CASSLSGGNNEKLFF.

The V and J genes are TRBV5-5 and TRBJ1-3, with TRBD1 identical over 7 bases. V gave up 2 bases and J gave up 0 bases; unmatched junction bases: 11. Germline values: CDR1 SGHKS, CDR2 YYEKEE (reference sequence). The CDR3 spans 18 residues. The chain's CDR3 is CASSFYSNRDSSGNTIYF. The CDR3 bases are TGTGCCAGCAGCTTCTATAGCAACCGGGACAGCTCTGGAAACACCATATATTTT.